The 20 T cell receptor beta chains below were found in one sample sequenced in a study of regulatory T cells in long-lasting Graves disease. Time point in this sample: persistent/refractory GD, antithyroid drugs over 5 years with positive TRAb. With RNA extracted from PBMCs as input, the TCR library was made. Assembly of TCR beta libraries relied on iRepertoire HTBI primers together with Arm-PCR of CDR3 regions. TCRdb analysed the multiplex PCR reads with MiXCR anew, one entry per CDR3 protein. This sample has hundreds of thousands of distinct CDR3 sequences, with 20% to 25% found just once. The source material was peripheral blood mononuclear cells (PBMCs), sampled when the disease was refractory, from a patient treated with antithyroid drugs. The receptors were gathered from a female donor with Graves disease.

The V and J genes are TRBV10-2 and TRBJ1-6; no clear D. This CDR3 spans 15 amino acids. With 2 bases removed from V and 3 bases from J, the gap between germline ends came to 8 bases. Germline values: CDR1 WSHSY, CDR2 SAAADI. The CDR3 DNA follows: TGCGCCAGCAGTGAGGACGGCTACTATAATTCACCCCTCCACTTT. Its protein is CASSEDGYYNSPLHF.

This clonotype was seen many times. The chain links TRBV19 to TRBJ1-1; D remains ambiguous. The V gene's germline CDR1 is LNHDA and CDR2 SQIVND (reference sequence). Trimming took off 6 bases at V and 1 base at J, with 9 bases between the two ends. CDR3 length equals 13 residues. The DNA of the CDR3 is TGTGCCAGTAGCGCTATTCAGAACACTGAAGCTTTCTTT. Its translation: CASSAIQNTEAFF. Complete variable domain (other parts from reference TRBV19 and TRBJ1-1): DGGITQSPKYLFRKEGQNVTLSCEQNLNHDAMYWYRQDPGQGLRLIYYSQIVNDFQKGDIAEGYSVSREKKESFPLTVTSAQKNPTAFYLCASSAIQNTEAFFGQGTRLTVV.

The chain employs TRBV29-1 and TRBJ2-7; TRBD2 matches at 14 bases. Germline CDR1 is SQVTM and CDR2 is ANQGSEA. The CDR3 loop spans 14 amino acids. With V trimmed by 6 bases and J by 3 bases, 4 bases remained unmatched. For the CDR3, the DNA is TGCAGCGTAGCGGGACTAGCGGGAGTCTACGAGCAGTACTTC. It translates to CSVAGLAGVYEQYF.

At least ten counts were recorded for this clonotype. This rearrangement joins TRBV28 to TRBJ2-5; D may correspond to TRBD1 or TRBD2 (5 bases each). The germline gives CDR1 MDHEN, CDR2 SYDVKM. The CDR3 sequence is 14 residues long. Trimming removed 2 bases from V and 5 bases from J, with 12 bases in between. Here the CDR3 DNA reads TGTGCCAGCAGTTTACCGGGTGGGACGGAGACCCAGTACTTC. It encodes CASSLPGGTETQYF.

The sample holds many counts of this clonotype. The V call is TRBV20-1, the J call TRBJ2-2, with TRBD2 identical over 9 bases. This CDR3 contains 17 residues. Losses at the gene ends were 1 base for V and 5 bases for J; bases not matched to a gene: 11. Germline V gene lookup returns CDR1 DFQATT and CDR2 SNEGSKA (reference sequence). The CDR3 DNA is TGCAGTGCTAGAGTGGTGGCGGGAGGGCCACGTACCGGGGAGCTGTTTTTT. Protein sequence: CSARVVAGGPRTGELFF.

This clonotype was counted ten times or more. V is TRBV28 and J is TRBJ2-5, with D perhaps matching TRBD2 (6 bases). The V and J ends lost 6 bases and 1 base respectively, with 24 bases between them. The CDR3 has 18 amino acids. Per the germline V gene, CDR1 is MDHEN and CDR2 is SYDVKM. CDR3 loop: CASSLGGSQDTPQETQYF. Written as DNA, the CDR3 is TGTGCCAGCAGCTTGGGGGGATCCCAGGACACCCCCCAAGAGACCCAGTACTTC.

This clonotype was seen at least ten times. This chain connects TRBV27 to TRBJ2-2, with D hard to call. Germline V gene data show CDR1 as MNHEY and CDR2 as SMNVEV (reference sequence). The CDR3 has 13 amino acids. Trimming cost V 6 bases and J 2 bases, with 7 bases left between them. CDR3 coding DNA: TGTGCCAGCAGGGCTGTTAACACCGGGGAGCTGTTTTTT. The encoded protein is CASRAVNTGELFF.

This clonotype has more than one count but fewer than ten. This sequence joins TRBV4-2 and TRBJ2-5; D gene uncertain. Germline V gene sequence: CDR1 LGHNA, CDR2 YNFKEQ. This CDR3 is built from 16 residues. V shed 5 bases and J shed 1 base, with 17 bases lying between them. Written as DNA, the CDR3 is TGTGCCAGCAGCTCTGATGGTTCCGGTCTCCAAGAGACCCAGTACTTC. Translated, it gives CASSSDGSGLQETQYF.

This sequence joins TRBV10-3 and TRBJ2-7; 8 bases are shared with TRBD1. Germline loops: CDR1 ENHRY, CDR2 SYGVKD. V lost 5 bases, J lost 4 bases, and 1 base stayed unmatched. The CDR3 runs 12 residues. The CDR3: CAISRTGYEQYF. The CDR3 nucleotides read TGTGCCATCAGTCGGACAGGGTACGAGCAGTACTTC.

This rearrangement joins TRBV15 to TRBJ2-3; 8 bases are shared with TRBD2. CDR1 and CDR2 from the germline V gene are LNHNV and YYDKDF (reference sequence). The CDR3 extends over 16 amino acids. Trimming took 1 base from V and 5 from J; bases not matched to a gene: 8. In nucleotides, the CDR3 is TGTGCCACCAGCAGAGGCATAGCGGGAACACTAGATACGCAGTATTTT. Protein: CATSRGIAGTLDTQYF.

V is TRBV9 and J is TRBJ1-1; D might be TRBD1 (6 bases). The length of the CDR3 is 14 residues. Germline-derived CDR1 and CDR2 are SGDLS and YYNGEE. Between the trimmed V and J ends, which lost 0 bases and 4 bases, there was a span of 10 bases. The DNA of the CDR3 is TGTGCCAGCAGCGTAGGAGGGGGGCTCACTGAAGCTTTCTTT. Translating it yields CASSVGGGLTEAFF.

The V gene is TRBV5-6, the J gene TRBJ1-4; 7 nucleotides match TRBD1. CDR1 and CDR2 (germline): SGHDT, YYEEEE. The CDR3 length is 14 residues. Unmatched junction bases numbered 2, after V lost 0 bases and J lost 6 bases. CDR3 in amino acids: CASSLEGADEKLFF. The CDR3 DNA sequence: TGTGCCAGCAGCTTGGAGGGGGCGGATGAAAAACTGTTTTTT.

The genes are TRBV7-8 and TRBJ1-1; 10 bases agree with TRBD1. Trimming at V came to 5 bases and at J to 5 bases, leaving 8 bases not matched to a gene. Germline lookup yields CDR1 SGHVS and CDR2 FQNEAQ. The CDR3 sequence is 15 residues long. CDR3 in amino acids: CASSPDRGRRTEAFF. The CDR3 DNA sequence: TGTGCCAGCAGCCCAGACAGGGGGCGTAGGACTGAAGCTTTCTTT. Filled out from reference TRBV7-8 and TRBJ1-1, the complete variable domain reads GAGVSQSPRYKVAKRGQDVALRCDPISGHVSLFWYQQALGQGPEFLTYFQNEAQLDKSGLPSDRFFAERPEGSVSTLKIQRTQQEDSAVYLCASSPDRGRRTEAFFGQGTRLTVV.

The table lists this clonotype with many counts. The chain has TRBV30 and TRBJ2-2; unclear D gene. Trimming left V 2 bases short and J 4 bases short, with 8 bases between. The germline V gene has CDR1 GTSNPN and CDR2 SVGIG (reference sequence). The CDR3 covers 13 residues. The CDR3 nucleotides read TGTGCCTGGAGTTCAAGGGCCACCGGGGAGCTGTTTTTT. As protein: CAWSSRATGELFF.

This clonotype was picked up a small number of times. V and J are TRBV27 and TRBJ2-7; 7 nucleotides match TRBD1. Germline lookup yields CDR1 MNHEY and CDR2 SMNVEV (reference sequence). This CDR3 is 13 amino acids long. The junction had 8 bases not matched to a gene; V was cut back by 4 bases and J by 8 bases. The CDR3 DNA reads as TGTGCCAGCAGTTCCGGGACAGCCTCCAAGCAGTACTTC. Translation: CASSSGTASKQYF.

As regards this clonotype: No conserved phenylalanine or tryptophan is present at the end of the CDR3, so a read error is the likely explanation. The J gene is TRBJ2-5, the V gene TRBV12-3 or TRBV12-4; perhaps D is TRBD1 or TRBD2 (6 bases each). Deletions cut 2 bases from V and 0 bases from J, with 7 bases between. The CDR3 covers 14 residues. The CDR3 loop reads CASSLRGDQETQYL. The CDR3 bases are TGTGCCAGCAGTTTAAGGGGGGACCAAGAGACCCAGTACCTC.

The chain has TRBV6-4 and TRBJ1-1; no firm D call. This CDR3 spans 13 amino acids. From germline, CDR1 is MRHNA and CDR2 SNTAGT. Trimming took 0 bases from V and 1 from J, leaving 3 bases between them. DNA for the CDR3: TGTGCCAGCAGTGACTCACCGAACACTGAAGCTTTCTTT. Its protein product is CASSDSPNTEAFF.

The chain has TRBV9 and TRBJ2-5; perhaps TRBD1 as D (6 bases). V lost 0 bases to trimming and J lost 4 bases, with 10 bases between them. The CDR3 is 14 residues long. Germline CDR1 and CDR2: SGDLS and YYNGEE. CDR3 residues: CASSVGSRGETQYF. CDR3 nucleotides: TGTGCCAGCAGCGTAGGGTCCAGGGGAGAGACCCAGTACTTC.

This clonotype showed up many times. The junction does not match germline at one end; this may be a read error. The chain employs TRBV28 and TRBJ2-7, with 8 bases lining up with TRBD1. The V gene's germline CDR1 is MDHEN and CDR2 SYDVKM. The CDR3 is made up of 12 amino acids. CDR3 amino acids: CASSLDRVEQYF. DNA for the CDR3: TGCGCCAGCAGCTTGGACAGGGTCGAGCAGTACTTC. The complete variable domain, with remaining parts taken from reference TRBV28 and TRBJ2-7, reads DVKVTQSSRYLVKRTGEKVFLECVQDMDHENMFWYRQDPGLGLRLIYFSYDVKMKEKGDIPEGYSVSREKKERFSLILESASTNQTSMYLCASSLDRVEQYFGPGTRLTVT.

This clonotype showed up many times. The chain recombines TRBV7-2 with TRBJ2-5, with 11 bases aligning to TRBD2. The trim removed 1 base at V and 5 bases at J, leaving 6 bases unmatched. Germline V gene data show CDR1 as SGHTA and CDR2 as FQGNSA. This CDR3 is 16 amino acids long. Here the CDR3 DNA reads TGTGCCAGCAGCTTAGGGGCTAGCGGGAGGAGGGAGACCCAGTACTTC. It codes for CASSLGASGRRETQYF.